This T cell receptor (beta chain) was recorded in a study of tumor-infiltrating lymphocytes in localized non-small cell lung cancer. Clones were read by immunoSEQ multiplex PCR, and TCRdb kept only the in-frame ones, dropping some. Here the sample spans about 3,000 clones, roughly two fifths being singletons. Trimming stripped 5 bases from V and 4 bases from J, with 17 bases between. The CDR3 totals 15 residues. Germline loops: CDR1 MNHNS, CDR2 SASEGT. The rearrangement uses TRBV6-1 and TRBJ1-2; D is uncertain. This clonotype was sampled from a human donor with non-small cell lung cancer. Sequenced sample: uninvolved lung tissue not adjacent to the tumor. The CDR3 coding sequence is TGTGCCAGCAGTATCTCACCTGAATCAATCTATGGCTACACCTTC. Translation gives CASSISPESIYGYTF.